This TCR beta chain came from a study of blood T cell repertoires in COVID-19. Looking at the study overall: Spain, Italy and the United States supplied samples that represented acute and convalescent COVID-19. T cells, B-cell-depleted T cells, or PBMCs supplied cDNA or gDNA.

Trimming removed 1 base from V and 1 base from J, with 13 bases in between. In germline, CDR1 is SGHAT, CDR2 FQNNGV. The CDR3 length is 16 residues. The assay was immunoSEQ multiplex PCR, and TCRdb's table has in-frame clones only and misses some. The sample contains roughly 30,000 clones, approximately 88% of which appear only once. This clone was detected a few times. The receptor comes from a man aged 55 to 70 with COVID-19, enrolled during active disease. Sequencing was done on a sample of peripheral blood. The V and J genes are TRBV11-2 and TRBJ1-1; D is perhaps TRBD1 (5 bases). CDR3 loop: CASSLVPRGWNTEAFF. The CDR3 nucleotides read TGTGCCAGCAGCTTAGTCCCGCGGGGGTGGAACACTGAAGCTTTCTTT.